This is a list of T cell receptor beta chains from one sample in a study of blood T cell repertoires in COVID-19. The method was immunoSEQ multiplex PCR; TCRdb's version includes in-frame clones alone and lacks a portion of them. The repertoire holds some 490,000 clones, with 80% to 90% as singletons. The source material was peripheral blood. The receptors shown here come from a human donor in a cohort sampled during active COVID-19. CDR3s include the opening cysteine and the closing phenylalanine or tryptophan. Each record gives: J gene, D gene, clone size, V gene, CDR3 protein, CDR3 DNA. A D gene is named only where the DNA matches it firmly. Clone size appears in some rows only: once, few, many, or a class for an expanded clone.

>TRBJ2-5|NA|NA|TRBV14
CASTRRQETQYF
TGTGCCAGCACTAGGAGACAAGAGACCCAGTACTTC
>TRBJ1-1|TRBD1|NA|TRBV10-3
CAIRKLTGGGTEAFF
TGTGCCATCAGAAAATTAACAGGGGGTGGTACTGAAGCTTTCTTT
>TRBJ1-4|NA|NA|TRBV27
CATASGQPGNEKLFF
TGTGCCACGGCTTCGGGCCAACCGGGGAATGAAAAACTGTTTTTT
>TRBJ1-1|NA|NA|TRBV19
CASSIPRKNTEAFF
TGTGCCAGTAGTATACCGCGGAAGAACACTGAAGCTTTCTTT
>TRBJ2-1|TRBD2|NA|TRBV7-3
CASSLGTSGRADEQFF
TGTGCCAGCAGCCTTGGGACTAGCGGGAGGGCCGATGAGCAGTTCTTC
>TRBJ2-1|NA|NA|TRBV5-6
CASSLGAQGSDEQFF
TGTGCCAGCAGCTTGGGGGCCCAGGGGTCCGATGAGCAGTTCTTC
>TRBJ2-1|TRBD2|NA|TRBV28
CASSLSPFQRGYNEQFF
TGTGCCAGCAGTTTATCCCCTTTTCAGCGGGGGTACAATGAGCAGTTCTTC
>TRBJ1-3|TRBD1|once|TRBV30
CAWGTGISGNTIYF
TGTGCCTGGGGGACAGGGATCTCTGGAAACACCATATATTTT
>TRBJ2-1|TRBD2|NA|TRBV3-1/TRBV3-2
CASSQGLAGARNEQFF
TGTGCCAGCAGCCAGGGACTAGCGGGAGCCCGCAATGAGCAGTTCTTC
>TRBJ1-1|NA|NA|TRBV23-1
CASSHAKREAFF
TGCGCCAGCAGTCATGCTAAACGTGAAGCTTTCTTT